This T cell receptor beta chain was recorded in a study of blood T cell repertoires in COVID-19. Study at large: Samples taken during acute and convalescent COVID-19 were collected in the United States, Italy and Spain. T cells, B-cell-depleted T cells, or PBMCs supplied cDNA or gDNA.

Germline V gene sequence: CDR1 SGHDN, CDR2 FVKESK. The trim removed 3 bases at V and 4 bases at J, leaving 7 bases unmatched. The CDR3 is made up of 16 amino acids. In the original workflow: Researchers report that nucleated cell counts were estimated from reference gene primer amplification. Assay used: immunoSEQ multiplex PCR; TCRdb lists only in-frame clones, some missing. The D gene and trimming were derived from the DNA, and the V and J assignments and clone size from that table. The repertoire holds under 300,000 clones, with over 65% as singletons. The clonotype comes from a woman older than 75 with acute or convalescent COVID-19. Sequencing was carried out using peripheral blood. The V call is TRBV14, the J call TRBJ2-3; 10 bases are a match to TRBD1. In DNA, the CDR3 is TGTGCCAGCAGCCATGCGGGACAGGGGATGGCAGATACGCAGTATTTT. Amino acids: CASSHAGQGMADTQYF.